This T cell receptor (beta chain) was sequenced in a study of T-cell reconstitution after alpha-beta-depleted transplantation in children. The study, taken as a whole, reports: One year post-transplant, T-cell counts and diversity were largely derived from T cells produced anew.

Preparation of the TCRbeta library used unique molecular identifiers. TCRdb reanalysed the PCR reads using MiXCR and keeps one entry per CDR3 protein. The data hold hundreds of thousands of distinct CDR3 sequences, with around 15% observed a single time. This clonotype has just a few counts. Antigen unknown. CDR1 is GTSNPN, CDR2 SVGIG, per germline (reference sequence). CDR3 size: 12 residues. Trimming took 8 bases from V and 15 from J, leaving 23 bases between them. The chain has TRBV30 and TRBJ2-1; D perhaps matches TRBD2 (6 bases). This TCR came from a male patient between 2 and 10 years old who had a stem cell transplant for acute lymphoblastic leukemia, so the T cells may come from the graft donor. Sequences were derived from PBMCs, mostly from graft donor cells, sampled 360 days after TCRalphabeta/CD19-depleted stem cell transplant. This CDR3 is CARLGDGGSWFF. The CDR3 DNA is TGTGCCAGGCTGGGGGATGGAGGGAGCTGGTTCTTC.